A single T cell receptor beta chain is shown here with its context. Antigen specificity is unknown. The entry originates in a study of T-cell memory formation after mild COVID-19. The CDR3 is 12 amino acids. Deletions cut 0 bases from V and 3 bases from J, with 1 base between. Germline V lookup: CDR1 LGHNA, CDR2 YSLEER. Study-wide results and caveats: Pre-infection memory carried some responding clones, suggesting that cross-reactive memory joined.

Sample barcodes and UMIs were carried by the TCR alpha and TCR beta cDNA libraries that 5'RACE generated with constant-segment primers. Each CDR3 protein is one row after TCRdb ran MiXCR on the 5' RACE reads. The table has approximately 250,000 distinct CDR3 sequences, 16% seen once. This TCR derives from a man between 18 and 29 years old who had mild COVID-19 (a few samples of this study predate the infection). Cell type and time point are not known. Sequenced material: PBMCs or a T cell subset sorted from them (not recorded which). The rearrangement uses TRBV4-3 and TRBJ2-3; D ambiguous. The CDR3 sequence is CASSQETDTQYF. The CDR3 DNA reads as TGCGCCAGCAGCCAAGAGACAGATACGCAGTATTTT.